This TCR beta chain was recorded in a study of shared clonotypes between healthy human individuals. The germline V gene has CDR1 LNHDA and CDR2 SQIVND (reference sequence). CDR3 length: 14 residues. J was trimmed by 5 bases and V by 6 bases; bases with no gene match: 6. Libraries were prepared by immunoSEQ multiplex PCR; TCRdb keeps only in-frame clonotypes and omits some of them. The sample holds approximately 340,000 clones; less than 85% are singletons and the top ten take 9% to 12%. The receptor was isolated from a man younger than 40 in good health. The chain recombines TRBV19 with TRBJ2-5, with 10 nucleotides matching TRBD2. What was sequenced was memory CD4+ T cells sorted from blood. Subset specified: CD45RA-negative fraction. The CDR3, as DNA: TGTGCCAGTAGCCCGGGGGGACTAGCGGAGACCCAGTACTTC. This gives the protein CASSPGGLAETQYF. Together with reference TRBV19 and TRBJ2-5, the CDR3 gives the full variable domain: DGGITQSPKYLFRKEGQNVTLSCEQNLNHDAMYWYRQDPGQGLRLIYYSQIVNDFQKGDIAEGYSVSREKKESFPLTVTSAQKNPTAFYLCASSPGGLAETQYFGPGTRLLVL.